The 5 T cell receptor beta chains below come from one sample, sequenced in a study of blood T cell repertoires in COVID-19. Sequenced by immunoSEQ multiplex PCR; TCRdb stores in-frame clones only, minus some. Of 150,000 to 200,000 clones in the sample, under 90% were seen once. Input material: peripheral blood. These receptors were taken from a woman in her 70s with COVID-19, enrolled during active disease.

The chain recombines TRBV18 with TRBJ1-2; D is unresolved. CDR3 size: 15 residues. Germline-derived CDR1 and CDR2 are KGHSH and LQKENI. The germline V and J ends were trimmed by 0 bases and 2 bases, with 10 bases remaining between them. The CDR3 is CASSPPELFNYGYTF. Here the CDR3 DNA reads TGTGCCAGCTCACCACCGGAGCTATTCAACTATGGCTACACCTTC. The whole variable domain, filled in from reference TRBV18 and TRBJ1-2, reads NAGVMQNPRHLVRRRGQEARLRCSPMKGHSHVYWYRQLPEEGLKFMVYLQKENIIDESGMPKERFSAEFPKEGPSILRIQQVVRGDSAAYFCASSPPELFNYGYTFGSGTRLTVV.

This chain connects TRBV5-1 to TRBJ2-7, with 7 bases that match TRBD1. The CDR3 covers 13 residues. From germline, CDR1 is SGHRS and CDR2 YFSETQ. The trim removed 5 bases at V and 4 bases at J, leaving 6 bases unmatched. CDR3 DNA: TGCGCCAGCAGGTTCGGGACAGCATACGAGCAGTACGTC. Amino acids: CASRFGTAYEQYV.

The V and J genes are TRBV27 and TRBJ2-1, with D tentatively TRBD2 (5 bases). The CDR3 loop spans 11 amino acids. V lost 6 bases and J lost 10, with 10 bases in between. Germline CDR1 is MNHEY and CDR2 is SMNVEV (reference sequence). The CDR3 sequence: CASRTGYEQFF. CDR3 coding DNA: TGTGCCAGCAGAACGGGATACGAGCAGTTCTTC.

The chain links TRBV11-2 to TRBJ1-1, with D perhaps TRBD1 (5 bases). Germline V lookup: CDR1 SGHAT, CDR2 FQNNGV. The CDR3 is 15 amino acids. Between the trimmed V and J ends, which lost 2 bases and 2 bases, there was a span of 12 bases. CDR3 in DNA: TGTGCCAGCAGCTTAATGGGACTACCTAACACTGAAGCTTTCTTT. It translates to CASSLMGLPNTEAFF.

The V call is TRBV6-5, the J call TRBJ2-1, with 10 positions matching TRBD2. The germline V gene has CDR1 MNHEY and CDR2 SVGAGI. V shed 2 bases and J 8 bases; nucleotides not matched to a gene: 9. The length of the CDR3 is 16 residues. The CDR3 sequence: CASSYVQSGRGDEQFF. The CDR3 bases are TGTGCCAGCAGTTACGTACAGAGCGGGAGGGGAGATGAGCAGTTCTTC.